This T cell receptor (beta chain) was sequenced for a study of post-analysis software for immune sequencing data. General observations from the study: Higher frequency in patients than in controls was seen for five TRBV segments, with TRBV5-6, TRBV5-1 and TRBV20-1 among them. Strong co-clustering by F measure linked samples that shared a preparation batch.

This CDR3 is 13 amino acids long. CDR1 is MNHNS and CDR2 is SASEGT in the germline V gene. TCR beta cDNA libraries had unique molecular identifiers. Each CDR3 protein is one row after TCRdb ran MiXCR on the PCR reads. The sample carries about 200,000 distinct CDR3 sequences, approximately 28% recorded once. A note on this clonotype: The target antigen is unknown. The junction and the germline gene differ at one end; a read error may be behind it.

Specimen: blood. The TCR sequence derives from a girl aged 2-17 years with multiple sclerosis. This rearrangement joins TRBV6-1 to TRBJ1-1; D possibly corresponds to TRBD1 (6 bases). CDR3 region: CASRTGLNTEVFF. The CDR3, as DNA: TGTGCCAGCAGGACAGGTTTGAACACTGAAGTTTTCTTT.